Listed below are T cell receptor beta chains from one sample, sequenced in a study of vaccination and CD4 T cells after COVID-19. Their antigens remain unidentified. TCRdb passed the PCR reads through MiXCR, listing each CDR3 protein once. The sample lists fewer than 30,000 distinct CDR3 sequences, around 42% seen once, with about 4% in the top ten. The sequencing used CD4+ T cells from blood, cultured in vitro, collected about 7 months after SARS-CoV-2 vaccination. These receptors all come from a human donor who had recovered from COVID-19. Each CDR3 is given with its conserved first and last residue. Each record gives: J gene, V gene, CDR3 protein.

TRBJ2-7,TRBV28,CASRTGPSSVFYEQYF
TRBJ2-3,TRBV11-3,CASSRAGLSTDTQYF
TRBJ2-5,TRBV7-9,CASSLSGQETQYF
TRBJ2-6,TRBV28,CASSTGTGGFGANVLTF
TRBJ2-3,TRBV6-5,CASSYRAIHTDTQYF
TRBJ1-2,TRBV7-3,CASSPTQGAGGYTF
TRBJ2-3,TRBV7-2,CASSLWPSGRLDTQYF
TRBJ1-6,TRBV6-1,CASRPQGRLHNSPLHF
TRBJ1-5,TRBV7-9,CASSPASVNQPQHF
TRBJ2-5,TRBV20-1,CSAPFGVGRSQYF
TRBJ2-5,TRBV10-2,CASLEAGRETQYF
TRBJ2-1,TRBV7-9,CASSLTADNEQFF
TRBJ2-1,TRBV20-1,CSASPRPTTTNEQFF
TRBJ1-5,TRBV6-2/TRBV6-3,CASSYSGPQQPQHF
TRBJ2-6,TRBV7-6,CASSLSTAESGANVLTF
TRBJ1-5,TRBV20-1,CSARQGDNQPQHF
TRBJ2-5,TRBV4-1,CASSRSPGETQYF
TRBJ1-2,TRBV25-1,CASSESDPLYGYTF
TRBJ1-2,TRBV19,CASSMLDPKGGYTF
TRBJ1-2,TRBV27,CASSLLQTGASGYTF
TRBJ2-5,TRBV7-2,CASTPRLANQETQYF
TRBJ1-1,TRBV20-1,CSARSGQLTEAFF
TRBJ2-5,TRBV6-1,CASGAIRGFGETQYF
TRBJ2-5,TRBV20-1,CSAPNTGQGTQYF
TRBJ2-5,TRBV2,CATSLQGRGETQYF
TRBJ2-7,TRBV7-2,CASSVRLAGVYEQYF
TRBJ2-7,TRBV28,CASLDGGSIKSHEQYF
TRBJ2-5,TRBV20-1,CSAGGRGSVETQYF
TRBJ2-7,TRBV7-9,CASSPSGTYEQYF
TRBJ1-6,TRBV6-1,CASNTAGNNSPLHF
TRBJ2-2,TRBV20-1,CSARDDVRGHTGELFF
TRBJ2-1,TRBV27,CASSPPWGEEQFF
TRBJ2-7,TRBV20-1,CSASGDHRQQYF
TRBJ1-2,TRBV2,CASSDRLDGYTF
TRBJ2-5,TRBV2,CASSPRLAGLQETQYF
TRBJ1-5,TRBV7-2,CASSLGGFGNQPQHF
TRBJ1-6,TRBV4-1,CASSNLYSPLHF
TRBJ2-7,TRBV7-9,CASSLPPGGRASCEQYF
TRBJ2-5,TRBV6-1,CASSGSRAQETQYF
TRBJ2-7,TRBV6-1,CASSVQGTVYEQYF
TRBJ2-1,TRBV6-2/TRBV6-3,CASSSGSSYNEQFF